Each of the 25 T cell receptor beta chains below was sequenced from the same sample in a study of PD-1 blockade in classical Hodgkin lymphoma. TCRdb keeps only in-frame clones here, not all; method: immunoSEQ multiplex PCR. Of around 45,000 clones listed, over 55% were seen once; the top ten hold over 2.5%. Each patient's relapse followed autologous stem cell transplantation, and brentuximab vedotin exposure varied. Sequenced here: peripheral blood mononuclear cells (PBMCs), sampled at baseline. The receptors derive from a human donor with classical Hodgkin lymphoma.

This clone was observed a few times. The V and J genes are TRBV7-8 and TRBJ2-3; TRBD1 or TRBD2 may be the D gene (6 bases each). The V end was cut by 5 bases, the J end by 0 bases, with 18 bases between. CDR3 length equals 17 residues. CDR1 SGHVS and CDR2 FQNEAQ come from the germline V gene. The CDR3 nucleotides are TGTGCCAGCAGCACAGGGACTTCCCGCTCCAGCACAGATACGCAGTATTTT. Translated: CASSTGTSRSSTDTQYF. The variable domain in full, completed from reference TRBV7-8 and TRBJ2-3, reads GAGVSQSPRYKVAKRGQDVALRCDPISGHVSLFWYQQALGQGPEFLTYFQNEAQLDKSGLPSDRFFAERPEGSVSTLKIQRTQQEDSAVYLCASSTGTSRSSTDTQYFGPGTRLTVL.

The chain carries TRBV5-4 and TRBJ2-1; D remains unclear. Germline CDR1 reads SGHNT; CDR2 reads YYREEE (reference sequence). This CDR3 region has 12 residues. V lost 0 bases and J lost 7, with 5 bases in between. DNA for the CDR3: TGTGCCAGCAGCTTGGACATGAATGAGCAGTTCTTC. It specifies CASSLDMNEQFF. Variable domain in full (rest from reference TRBV5-4 and TRBJ2-1): ETGVTQSPTHLIKTRGQQVTLRCSSQSGHNTVSWYQQALGQGPQFIFQYYREEENGRGNFPPRFSGLQFPNYSSELNVNALELDDSALYLCASSLDMNEQFFGPGTRLTVL.

V and J are TRBV6-5 and TRBJ1-1, with D unresolved. CDR3 length equals 13 residues. Trimming pared 1 base from V and 1 base from J, leaving 4 bases between. Germline CDR1 reads MNHEY; CDR2 reads SVGAGI. The CDR3 protein is CASSYFGNTEAFF. CDR3 nucleotide sequence: TGTGCCAGCAGTTACTTCGGGAACACTGAAGCTTTCTTT.

The rearrangement joins TRBV7-6 to TRBJ2-7, with no clear D. This CDR3 region has 16 residues. V lost 3 bases and J lost 2, with 17 bases in between. Germline V lookup: CDR1 SGHVS, CDR2 FNYEAQ. The CDR3 region has the DNA TGTGCCAGCAGCTTGGGGATGGGCGGAACGACCTACGAGCAGTACTTC. As protein: CASSLGMGGTTYEQYF.

This clone has a single count. This chain links TRBV4-3 with TRBJ2-1, with D uncertain. The V end was cut by 0 bases, the J end by 1 base, with 10 bases between. The CDR3 has 16 residues. The germline V gene encodes CDR1 LGHNA and CDR2 YSLEER. The CDR3 protein is CASSQDWAASYNEQFF. DNA for the CDR3: TGCGCCAGCAGCCAAGATTGGGCAGCATCCTACAATGAGCAGTTCTTC.

The chain has TRBV30 and TRBJ2-7, with D perhaps TRBD1 or TRBD2 (5 bases each). The germline CDR1 and CDR2 sequences are GTSNPN and SVGIG (reference sequence). CDR3 length: 13 residues. V gave up 3 bases and J gave up 2 bases, with 11 bases separating them. The CDR3 nucleotides read TGTGCCTGGAGCATCCGGGGCCCCTACGAGCAGTACTTC. This encodes CAWSIRGPYEQYF.

The gene calls are TRBV6-4 and TRBJ1-2, with TRBD1 matching over 8 bases. V lost 3 bases and J lost 4; bases outside the gene matches: 7. The germline gives CDR1 MRHNA, CDR2 SNTAGT. CDR3 length: 15 residues. The DNA for the CDR3 is TGTGCCAGCAGTGAAAAAGCAACAGGGGGCTATGGCTACACCTTC. Amino acid sequence: CASSEKATGGYGYTF.

The J gene is TRBJ2-7, the V gene TRBV6-1; maybe TRBD1 (6 bases). Germline V CDR1 and CDR2: MNHNS, SASEGT. The CDR3 is 13 amino acids. Trimming pared 10 bases from V and 5 bases from J, leaving 18 bases between. This CDR3 is CAIEEENRDEQYF. CDR3 coding DNA: TGTGCCATCGAAGAAGAAAACAGGGACGAGCAGTACTTC.

This chain links TRBV30 with TRBJ1-1, with 12 bases that match TRBD1. The CDR3 is made up of 14 amino acids. V gave up 5 bases and J gave up 6 bases; unmatched junction bases: 7. Germline loops: CDR1 GTSNPN, CDR2 SVGIG (reference sequence). The CDR3 protein is CAWASGQGAAEAFF. The CDR3 bases are TGTGCCTGGGCCTCGGGACAGGGGGCCGCTGAAGCTTTCTTT.

The chain combines TRBV28 with TRBJ2-5; TRBD1 or TRBD2 may be the D gene (6 bases each). The CDR3 covers 15 residues. The V gene's germline CDR1 is MDHEN and CDR2 SYDVKM. V was trimmed by 8 bases and J by 8 bases, leaving 24 bases between them. CDR3 region: CASLAQGRQGETQYF. The DNA for the CDR3 is TGTGCCAGCCTCGCCCAGGGGAGGCAGGGAGAAACCCAGTACTTC.

V is TRBV7-6 and J is TRBJ2-7, with 7 bases fitting TRBD2. V was pared by 4 bases and J by 2 bases, with 2 bases of the junction left unmatched. CDR1 and CDR2 from the germline V gene are SGHVS and FNYEAQ. The length of the CDR3 is 13 residues. The CDR3 bases are TGTGCCAGCAGCTCGGGGGGACCCTACGAGCAGTACTTC. It is translated as CASSSGGPYEQYF.

This clone turned up a few times. The chain joins TRBV19 to TRBJ2-2; the match to TRBD2 covers 14 bases. Germline lookup yields CDR1 LNHDA and CDR2 SQIVND (reference sequence). There are 17 residues in the CDR3. Losses at the gene ends were 6 bases for V and 6 bases for J; bases not matched to a gene: 9. The CDR3 DNA reads TGTGCCAGTAGCGCAGAGGGACTAGCGGGGGTGGCCGGGGAGCTGTTTTTT. It is translated as CASSAEGLAGVAGELFF.

The chain couples TRBV28 to TRBJ1-1; D is unresolved. The germline V gene encodes CDR1 MDHEN and CDR2 SYDVKM. V was shortened by 5 bases and J by 3 bases, with 7 bases between the two germline ends. The CDR3 totals 12 residues. CDR3 sequence reads: CASSPVYTEAFF. The DNA of the CDR3 is TGTGCCAGCAGTCCGGTGTACACTGAAGCTTTCTTT.

The V gene is TRBV7-6, the J gene TRBJ2-1, with a possible D match to TRBD1 (5 bases). The V end lost 5 bases, the J end lost 4 bases, and 12 bases lay between the germline ends. In germline, CDR1 is SGHVS, CDR2 FNYEAQ. This CDR3 has 14 amino acids. CDR3: CASSQETDYNEQFF. In nucleotides, the CDR3 is TGTGCCAGCAGCCAAGAGACAGATTACAATGAGCAGTTCTTC.

The chain carries TRBV9 and TRBJ2-3; D not certain. Germline assignment: CDR1 SGDLS and CDR2 YYNGEE. This CDR3 spans 15 amino acids. V was pared by 0 bases and J by 2 bases, with 10 bases between. The CDR3 DNA is TGTGCCAGCAGCGTAGCTCCCCTAGACACAGATACGCAGTATTTT. It codes for CASSVAPLDTDTQYF.

V gene TRBV28 combines with J gene TRBJ2-3; 8 nucleotides match TRBD2. CDR3 length: 16 residues. Looked up from germline, CDR1 is MDHEN and CDR2 is SYDVKM. The ends lost 4 bases at V and 5 bases at J; junction bases unmatched: 11. The CDR3 DNA is TGTGCCAGCAGTTCCCTCGCAAGCGGGGGAAGAGATACGCAGTATTTT. It is translated as CASSSLASGGRDTQYF.

This chain connects TRBV25-1 to TRBJ2-7; maybe TRBD2 (5 bases). This CDR3 comprises 16 residues. Trimming removed 0 bases from V and 0 bases from J, with 12 bases in between. Germline CDR1 is MGHDK and CDR2 is SYGVNS. The CDR3 nucleotides read TGTGCCAGCAGTGAATATAGAGCGGAAAGCTCCTACGAGCAGTACTTC. Amino acids: CASSEYRAESSYEQYF.

CDR3 nucleotides: TGTGCCAGCAAAGGGGAAAACCCTTCTAACTATGGCTACACCTTC. Translation gives CASKGENPSNYGYTF. J is TRBJ1-2 and V is TRBV27; the D gene is possibly TRBD1 (5 bases). In germline, CDR1 is MNHEY, CDR2 SMNVEV (reference sequence). The length of the CDR3 is 15 residues. The V gene lost 7 bases and the J gene lost 0 bases, with 15 bases spanning the gap.

This clone has just a few counts. The rearrangement uses TRBV28 and TRBJ2-7; the D gene is possibly TRBD2 (6 bases). Germline-derived CDR1 and CDR2 are MDHEN and SYDVKM. CDR3 length equals 18 residues. Trimming cost V 2 bases and J 5 bases, with 25 bases left between them. The CDR3 coding sequence is TGTGCCAGCAGTTTAGGCTCTGGTGACGGAGGGGAGTTCGACGAGCAGTACTTC. It yields the protein CASSLGSGDGGEFDEQYF. The complete variable domain, with remaining parts taken from reference TRBV28 and TRBJ2-7, reads DVKVTQSSRYLVKRTGEKVFLECVQDMDHENMFWYRQDPGLGLRLIYFSYDVKMKEKGDIPEGYSVSREKKERFSLILESASTNQTSMYLCASSLGSGDGGEFDEQYFGPGTRLTVT.

The gene calls are TRBV6-5 and TRBJ2-7; TRBD2 is a possible D gene (6 bases). The ends were cut back, 4 bases at V and 3 bases at J, with 10 bases in the middle. Germline V gene data show CDR1 as MNHEY and CDR2 as SVGAGI. This CDR3 has 13 residues. The CDR3 here is CASSLGLSYEQYF. CDR3 DNA: TGTGCCAGCAGTTTGGGACTGAGCTACGAGCAGTACTTC.

The V and J genes are TRBV6-5 and TRBJ1-2; D might be TRBD1 (6 bases). The germline V and J ends were trimmed by 7 bases and 4 bases, with 13 bases remaining between them. The CDR3 consists of 13 residues. Germline V gene lookup returns CDR1 MNHEY and CDR2 SVGAGI. This CDR3 is CASTEQGAYGYTF. CDR3 bases: TGTGCCAGCACTGAACAGGGAGCCTATGGCTACACCTTC.

This clone appeared a few times. The rearrangement uses TRBV14 and TRBJ2-7; 8 bases match TRBD1. Germline V gene lookup returns CDR1 SGHDN and CDR2 FVKESK. V lost 0 bases and J lost 4; bases outside the gene matches: 5. The CDR3 spans 15 residues. This chain's CDR3 is CASSQDGQGWYEQYF. In DNA, the CDR3 is TGTGCCAGCAGCCAAGACGGACAGGGTTGGTACGAGCAGTACTTC.

The CDR3 loop is CASSPSMSGANVLTF. Here the CDR3 DNA reads TGCGCCAGCAGCCCTAGCATGTCTGGGGCCAACGTCCTGACTTTC. The chain is built from TRBV5-1 and TRBJ2-6; the D gene is possibly TRBD2 (5 bases). CDR1 is SGHRS and CDR2 is YFSETQ in the germline V gene. V was pared by 4 bases and J by 1 base, with 9 bases between. This CDR3 has 15 amino acids.

This sequence joins TRBV15 and TRBJ2-1, with 10 positions matching TRBD2. The CDR3 spans 16 residues. Germline values: CDR1 LNHNV, CDR2 YYDKDF (reference sequence). The J segment lost 7 bases and the V segment lost 4 bases, leaving 10 bases of the junction unmatched. The CDR3 bases are TGTGCCACCAGCACCTTGGGGCTAGCGGGAGTTAATGAGCAGTTCTTC. It encodes CATSTLGLAGVNEQFF. The full variable domain, with the rest looked up from reference TRBV15 and TRBJ2-1, is DAMVIQNPRYQVTQFGKPVTLSCSQTLNHNVMYWYQQKSSQAPKLLFHYYDKDFNNEADTPDNFQSRRPNTSFCFLDIRSPGLGDTAMYLCATSTLGLAGVNEQFFGPGTRLTVL.

This clone was picked up a small number of times. This chain joins TRBV19 and TRBJ1-1, with D unclear. The CDR3 runs to 14 residues. Deletions cut 5 bases from V and 5 bases from J, with 15 bases between. Germline assignment: CDR1 LNHDA and CDR2 SQIVND (reference sequence). In nucleotides, the CDR3 is TGTGCCAGTAGTCTCTGGACGGATGGGACTGAAGCTTTCTTT. This codes for CASSLWTDGTEAFF.